This T cell receptor beta chain comes out of a study of a mutant IDH1 vaccine in newly diagnosed glioma. Study-level background: The earlier regimen, radiotherapy, temozolomide, or both, was most often both. Broader study findings: Among top peripheral T cell clonotypes, changes seemed unrelated to pseudoprogression.

As regards this clone: The antigen remains undetermined.

Time point indicated: baseline, week 1 (first vaccination visit). Regarding treatment: pre-vaccination baseline after standard-of-care therapy. The protocol was immunoSEQ multiplex PCR, while the TCRdb copy is restricted to in-frame clones and leaves out a portion. The sample contains approximately 100,000 clones, around 90% of which appear only once. CDR3 length: 11 residues. V gave up 6 bases and J gave up 3 bases, with 4 bases separating them. From germline, CDR1 is ENHRY and CDR2 SYGVKD. The TCR originated in a woman aged 50 to 60 with glioma. This rearrangement joins TRBV10-3 to TRBJ2-3; no clear D. Sequencing used PBMCs, obtained from a glioma patient treated with radiotherapy, temozolomide or both. The CDR3 loop reads CAIRRTDTQYF. The CDR3, as DNA: TGTGCCATCAGAAGGACAGATACGCAGTATTTT.